This T cell receptor (beta chain) was documented in a study of cytomegalovirus exposure and HLA in healthy donors. Overall study context: In terms of ancestry, the Caucasian-associated cluster contained about four fifths of the approximately 420 genotyped donors.

Germline values: CDR1 MNHEY, CDR2 SMNVEV (reference sequence). The CDR3 consists of 13 residues. The J segment lost 4 bases and the V segment lost 4 bases, leaving 3 bases of the junction unmatched. Primers included in the PCR were 60 Vbeta and 13 Jbeta primers. This table comes from immunoSEQ multiplex PCR, and its TCRdb copy is limited to in-frame clones, with some not included. In the table there are about 140,000 clones, around four fifths of which are singletons. The origin of this receptor is a female donor in good health and CMV-seronegative. The chain uses TRBV27 and TRBJ2-5; 7 nucleotides agree with TRBD1. The sample comprised PBMCs. This chain's CDR3 is CASSYTGVETQYF. DNA of the CDR3: TGTGCCAGCAGTTATACAGGGGTAGAGACCCAGTACTTC.